The clone carrying this TCR beta chain was observed many times. Its antigen is not identified. Unique molecular identifiers were carried by the TCR beta cDNA libraries. Once 1 to 10 million T cells were used, approximately 470,000 cDNA molecules resulted. TCRdb redid the calling of the PCR reads with MiXCR, one entry per CDR3 protein. The data contain about 400,000 distinct CDR3 sequences, less than 40% of them singletons. The entry originates in a study of post-analysis software for immune sequencing data. The CDR3 extends over 14 amino acids. With V trimmed by 6 bases and J by 7 bases, 5 bases remained unmatched. Germline values: CDR1 MNHEY, CDR2 SVGAGI. Regarding the study as a whole: Under F measure analysis, samples from one preparation batch co-clustered strongly. TRBV5-6, TRBV5-1 and TRBV20-1 were among 4 or 5 TRBV segments more frequent in patients than controls. Significantly lower normalized Chao1 diversity was seen in multiple sclerosis patients than in controls.

The TCR comes from a girl aged 10 to 17 with multiple sclerosis. The rearrangement links TRBV6-5 to TRBJ1-6, with 8 bases aligning to TRBD1. Sample: blood. CDR3 nucleotide sequence: TGTGCCAGCAGGACAGGGGTTGACAATTCACCCCTCCACTTT. Translated, it gives CASRTGVDNSPLHF.